Listed below are T cell receptor beta chains from one sample, sequenced in a study of control samples from healthy donors and cancer patients. The data were produced by immunoSEQ multiplex PCR, yet TCRdb's version contains in-frame clones alone and is incomplete. This table has about 130,000 clones, less than 95% appearing once. Source material: blood. These receptors originate from a man aged 18-30 years in good health. Each CDR3 is given with its conserved first and last residue. Fields, in order: J gene, clone size, V gene, D gene, CDR3 DNA, CDR3 protein. The D gene is left open where the match is weak. Only some rows state a clone size, as once, few, many or a class for expanded clones.

>TRBJ2-7|few|TRBV5-4|TRBD1
TGTGCCAGCAGTACCGGGACAGTCTCCTACGAGCAGTACTTC
CASSTGTVSYEQYF
>TRBJ1-2|NA|TRBV2|TRBD1
TGTGCCAGCAGTCAGGGACAGGGCTTTGGCTACACCTTC
CASSQGQGFGYTF
>TRBJ2-7|many|TRBV7-9|TRBD2
TGTGCCAGCAGCCCGCGACTAGCGGGGGGCTCCTACGAGCAGTACTTC
CASSPRLAGGSYEQYF
>TRBJ1-6|NA|TRBV5-1|TRBD1
TGCGCCAGCAGCTTCGACAGGGAGAACAATTCACCCCTCCACTTT
CASSFDRENNSPLHF
>TRBJ1-2|NA|TRBV6-5|NA
TGTGCCAGCAGTTACCGCGCGACGAATTACTATGGCTACACCTTC
CASSYRATNYYGYTF
>TRBJ1-6|NA|TRBV5-6|TRBD1
TGTGCCAGCAGCCAAATACAGGGGGCAGGGAGTTCACCCCTCCACTTT
CASSQIQGAGSSPLHF
>TRBJ2-4|NA|TRBV27|TRBD2
TGTGCCAGCAGTTTCATGGGAGGGAACATTCAGTACTTC
CASSFMGGNIQYF
>TRBJ2-3|NA|TRBV7-2|TRBD2
TGTGCCAGCAGGGCGGGGACTAGCGGGGGGACAGATACGCAGTATTTT
CASRAGTSGGTDTQYF
>TRBJ1-4|NA|TRBV12-5|NA
TGTGCTAGTGGTTTGGTACTAGGGAAATTAAATGAAAAACTGTTTTTT
CASGLVLGKLNEKLFF
>TRBJ1-1|NA|TRBV27|NA
TGTGCCAGCAGTTTATCCCCCCGGCAGGGTAAGAACACTGAAGCTTTCTTT
CASSLSPRQGKNTEAFF
>TRBJ1-1|NA|TRBV12-5|NA
TGTGCTAGTGGTTTAGAAGGAGGGACTGAAGCTTTCTTT
CASGLEGGTEAFF
>TRBJ2-2|once|TRBV3-1/TRBV3-2|TRBD2
TGTGCCAGCAGCCAAGGGGAGGGATGGACCGGGGAGCTGTTTTTT
CASSQGEGWTGELFF
>TRBJ1-6|NA|TRBV27|NA
TGTGCCAGCAGTTCAGACCCGTGGTCCTATAATTCACCCCTCCACTTT
CASSSDPWSYNSPLHF
>TRBJ2-5|NA|TRBV5-1|TRBD2
TGCGCCAGCAGCTTGGGGAGAACTAGCGGATCCTACCAAGAGACCCAGTACTTC
CASSLGRTSGSYQETQYF
>TRBJ1-5|NA|TRBV4-1|TRBD1
TGCGCCAGCAGCCAGGCTAGAACAGGGGCAGATCAGCCCCAGCATTTT
CASSQARTGADQPQHF
>TRBJ1-2|NA|TRBV19|NA
TGTGCCAGTAGTTCACGGGCGACAGCCTATGGCTACACCTTC
CASSSRATAYGYTF
>TRBJ2-1|NA|TRBV7-9|TRBD1
TGTGCCAGCAGCTTAGGGTGGGACAGGGAAAGTGAGCAGTTCTTC
CASSLGWDRESEQFF
>TRBJ1-2|once|TRBV5-1|TRBD1
TGCGCCAGCAGCTTTGAGGGACAGGGGGGCTTATATGGCTACACCTTC
CASSFEGQGGLYGYTF
>TRBJ1-4|NA|TRBV5-1|NA
TGCGCCAGCAGCTTGGGGCAGGGTAATGAAAAACTGTTTTTT
CASSLGQGNEKLFF
>TRBJ2-1|NA|TRBV6-6|TRBD2
TGTGCCAGCAGTTCCCCGGGGGGGCCCTACAATGAGCAGTTCTTC
CASSSPGGPYNEQFF
>TRBJ2-3|NA|TRBV7-9|NA
TGTGCCAGCAGCATAAGGGGGGGGCCGAGGACAGATACGCAGTATTTT
CASSIRGGPRTDTQYF
>TRBJ1-1|NA|TRBV7-2|NA
TGTGCCAGCAGCACGACGGTGAACACTGAAGCTTTCTTT
CASSTTVNTEAFF
>TRBJ2-2|NA|TRBV7-8|NA
TGTGCCAGCAGCTTAGACAGGACCGGGGAGCTGTTTTTT
CASSLDRTGELFF
>TRBJ1-1|NA|TRBV27|NA
TGTGCCAGCAGTTTATCGAGCCCCAACACTGAAGCTTTCTTT
CASSLSSPNTEAFF
>TRBJ1-1|few|TRBV4-1|TRBD1
TGCGCCAGCAGCGTCCGGGACAGGGAACACCCGAACACTGAAGCTTTCTTT
CASSVRDREHPNTEAFF
>TRBJ1-1|NA|TRBV5-4|TRBD1
TGTGCCAGCAGCGGTCCCGGGACAGGGAACACTGAAGCTTTCTTT
CASSGPGTGNTEAFF
>TRBJ1-6|NA|TRBV24-1|NA
TGTGCCACCAGTGATTTAGACAGTCCTAACTGTTCACCCCTCCACTTT
CATSDLDSPNCSPLHF
>TRBJ1-4|NA|TRBV27|NA
TGTGCCAGCAGTGGGACTCGGGAAAAACTGTTTTTT
CASSGTREKLFF
>TRBJ2-3|NA|TRBV6-6|TRBD1
TGTGCCAGCAGAGACAGGGGGCTCACAGATACGCAGTATTTT
CASRDRGLTDTQYF
>TRBJ2-6|NA|TRBV2|TRBD1
TGTGCCAGCAGGGACAGGGTCCCTGGGGCCAACGTCCTGACTTTC
CASRDRVPGANVLTF
>TRBJ1-1|NA|TRBV19|NA
TGTGCCAGTAGTTGGGCGGGGGCGAACACTGAAGCTTTCTTT
CASSWAGANTEAFF
>TRBJ2-7|NA|TRBV6-5|TRBD1
TGTGCCAGCAGTTACGGGACAGGGGTTTTCTACGAGCAGTACTTC
CASSYGTGVFYEQYF
>TRBJ2-1|NA|TRBV27|NA
TGTGCCAGCAGTACCCCCACAGTCACGGGCTACAATGAGCAGTTCTTC
CASSTPTVTGYNEQFF
>TRBJ2-1|NA|TRBV6-5|NA
TGTGCCAGCAGATTAAGCTCCTACAATGAGCAGTTCTTC
CASRLSSYNEQFF
>TRBJ1-1|NA|TRBV30|NA
TGTGCCTGGAGTGCTCGACGGGTGGGGGACACTGAAGCTTTCTTT
CAWSARRVGDTEAFF
>TRBJ2-7|NA|TRBV6-2/TRBV6-3|TRBD1
TGTGCCAGCAGTTACAATAGGGGGCGGCCAGCGATCCACGAGCAGTACTTC
CASSYNRGRPAIHEQYF
>TRBJ2-1|NA|TRBV7-9|NA
TGTGCCAGCAGCTTTAACCGGGGGAACTTCTACAATGAGCAGTTCTTC
CASSFNRGNFYNEQFF
>TRBJ2-2|NA|TRBV14|TRBD1
TGTGCCAGCAGCACCCTCGACAGGGGTTTCAGCACCGGGGAGCTGTTTTTT
CASSTLDRGFSTGELFF
>TRBJ1-1|NA|TRBV7-6|NA
TGTGCCAGCAGCTTAGTCGAGGGCGGAGGGACTGAAGCTTTCTTT
CASSLVEGGGTEAFF
>TRBJ1-2|NA|TRBV6-1|TRBD1
TGTGCCAGCAGTGCCGGGACAGGGGCCTCGAGGGATGGCTACACCTTC
CASSAGTGASRDGYTF
>TRBJ1-1|NA|TRBV30|NA
TGTGCCTGGAGTTGGGTGAAGAACACTGAAGCTTTCTTT
CAWSWVKNTEAFF
>TRBJ1-2|NA|TRBV28|NA
TGTGCCAGCAGTTTAGGCGGCGCCAGGGTGGATGGCTACACCTTC
CASSLGGARVDGYTF
>TRBJ1-3|once|TRBV14|NA
TGTGCCAGCAGCAAATTATGGGGGCCAGGAGTTGAACCTGGAAACACCATATATTTT
CASSKLWGPGVEPGNTIYF
>TRBJ2-7|NA|TRBV5-1|TRBD2
TGCGCCAGCAGCTTGGAAGCGGGGGGGATTTACGAGCAGTACTTC
CASSLEAGGIYEQYF
>TRBJ1-3|NA|TRBV5-1|TRBD1
TGCGCCAGCAGCCCCAGACAGGGCAACTCTGGAAACACCATATATTTT
CASSPRQGNSGNTIYF
>TRBJ1-6|once|TRBV30|NA
TGTGCCTGGAGGGTCTGGCTCTCCTATAATTCACCCCTCCACTTT
CAWRVWLSYNSPLHF
>TRBJ1-4|NA|TRBV29-1|TRBD1
TGCAGCGTGCGATCCGGGACAGGCGAAAAACTGTTTTTT
CSVRSGTGEKLFF
>TRBJ1-2|NA|TRBV7-8|NA
TGTGCCAGCAGCTTAGCGTCGGGACTCGTCTATGGCTACACCTTC
CASSLASGLVYGYTF